The clone carrying this T cell receptor beta chain was recorded a few times. The sample has other DNA sequences that encode this CDR3 too. The sample originates from a study of blood T cell repertoires in COVID-19. Background on the study: Whether acute or convalescent, the COVID-19 samples came from the United States, Italy and Spain.

The assay was immunoSEQ multiplex PCR, and TCRdb's table has in-frame clones only and misses some. The repertoire holds about 300,000 clones, with 88% as singletons. This clonotype was obtained from a man aged 18 to 29 with active or convalescent COVID-19. The sequencing input was peripheral blood.

The CDR3: CASSVAGGPGNEQFF. The DNA for the CDR3 is TGTGCCAGCAGCGTAGCGGGGGGGCCGGGGAATGAGCAGTTCTTC. The chain is built from TRBV9 and TRBJ2-1; 8 nucleotides align to TRBD2. This CDR3 spans 15 amino acids. Germline CDR1 reads SGDLS; CDR2 reads YYNGEE. V trimming: 0 bases; J trimming: 7 bases; junction bases outside the gene matches: 6.